One and the same sample provided the 30 T cell receptor beta chains below, sequenced in a study of regulatory T cells in long-lasting Graves disease. Building of the TCR beta libraries involved iRepertoire HTBI primers and Arm-PCR of CDR3 regions. TCRdb independently ran MiXCR on the multiplex PCR reads; one entry per CDR3 protein. In the table there are about 470,000 distinct CDR3 sequences, about 15% of which are singletons. Time point specified: newly diagnosed GD, antithyroid drugs for less than 3 months. Researchers made the TCR library from RNA that was extracted from PBMCs. These data are also associated with another study on T cells in Graves' hyperthyroidism and ophthalmopathy.

The sequences come from peripheral blood mononuclear cells (PBMCs), collected at new diagnosis, from a patient treated with antithyroid drugs. The receptors shown here come from a woman aged 25 to 39 with Graves disease.

This clonotype was found a few times. This rearrangement joins TRBV6-1 to TRBJ1-2; the D gene is possibly TRBD1 (6 bases). With 7 bases removed from V and 8 bases from J, the gap between germline ends came to 23 bases. Germline loops: CDR1 MNHNS, CDR2 SASEGT. The CDR3 contains 15 residues. CDR3 in amino acids: CASMGGAGSVWGYTF. DNA for the CDR3: TGTGCCAGCATGGGGGGGGCAGGATCCGTTTGGGGCTACACCTTC.

This clonotype was observed many times. The chain couples TRBV12-3 or TRBV12-4 to TRBJ2-2; TRBD2 matches 7 bases. Unmatched junction bases numbered 3, after V lost 1 base and J lost 4 bases. The CDR3 length is 15 residues. The CDR3 here is CASSLGPSGTGELFF. The CDR3 DNA follows: TGTGCCAGCAGTTTAGGTCCTAGCGGCACCGGGGAGCTGTTTTTT.

This clonotype was picked up many times. This rearrangement joins TRBV3-1 to TRBJ2-7; possibly TRBD2 for D (6 bases). With 9 bases removed from V and 9 bases from J, the gap between germline ends came to 18 bases. Germline V gives CDR1 LGHDT, CDR2 YNNKEL (reference sequence). The CDR3 runs to 12 residues. CDR3 sequence: CASPPGRPWQYF. DNA for the CDR3: TGTGCCAGTCCCCCAGGGAGGCCGTGGCAGTACTTC.

This chain uses TRBV3-1 with TRBJ1-5; maybe TRBD1 (6 bases). Trimming shortened V by 1 base and J by 6 bases, and 10 bases separated the two germline ends. CDR1 is LGHDT, CDR2 YNNKEL, per germline (reference sequence). The CDR3 extends over 14 amino acids. CDR3: CASSQVQGSQPQHF. The CDR3, as DNA: TGTGCCAGCAGCCAAGTACAGGGTAGTCAGCCCCAGCATTTT.

This clonotype was observed many times. V usage is TRBV5-1 and J usage is TRBJ2-7; 12 nucleotides agree with TRBD2. V trimming: 2 bases; J trimming: 2 bases; junction bases outside the gene matches: 2. Germline lookup yields CDR1 SGHRS and CDR2 YFSETQ. CDR3 length equals 15 residues. DNA for the CDR3: TGCGCCAGCAGCTTACGGACTAGCGGGGCCTACGAGCAGTACTTC. Its protein product is CASSLRTSGAYEQYF.

This clonotype occurred many times. J is TRBJ1-3 and V is TRBV6-6; D is unresolved. This CDR3 spans 14 amino acids. V was shortened by 0 bases and J by 0 bases, with 3 bases between the two germline ends. CDR1 and CDR2 (germline): MNHNY, SVGAGI (reference sequence). The CDR3 is CASSYSSSGNTIYF. The CDR3 DNA sequence: TGTGCCAGCAGTTACTCGAGCTCTGGAAACACCATATATTTT.

This clonotype was detected only a few times. The genes are TRBV29-1 and TRBJ2-7; D remains ambiguous. The V gene's germline CDR1 is SQVTM and CDR2 ANQGSEA. Trimming took 4 bases from V and 0 from J, leaving 7 bases between them. This CDR3 contains 12 residues. CDR3 in DNA: TGCAGCGTTGTGGAATCCTCCTACGAGCAGTACTTC. Residues: CSVVESSYEQYF.

The chain links TRBV24-1 to TRBJ2-1; 9 bases fit TRBD1. V shed 4 bases, J shed 4 bases, and the junction held 7 bases outside the gene matches. This CDR3 is 16 amino acids long. CDR1 and CDR2 (germline): KGHDR, SFDVKD. This CDR3 reads CATSDLPGQGYNEQFF. The CDR3 DNA reads TGTGCCACCAGTGACTTGCCCGGACAGGGGTACAATGAGCAGTTCTTC.

This clonotype showed up just a few times. This chain links TRBV5-4 with TRBJ1-4, with TRBD1 matching 8 bases. In germline, CDR1 is SGHNT, CDR2 YYREEE (reference sequence). The CDR3 sequence is 15 residues long. V lost 4 bases, J lost 8 bases, and 10 bases stayed unmatched. The CDR3: CASSPTSTGDEKLFF. CDR3 nucleotide sequence: TGTGCCAGCAGCCCGACGTCGACAGGGGACGAAAAACTGTTTTTT.

This clonotype was detected ten times or more. The chain has TRBV18 and TRBJ2-7, with unresolved D. V dropped 6 bases and J dropped 0 bases, with 12 bases sitting between them. Germline CDR1 is KGHSH and CDR2 is LQKENI. This CDR3 comprises 14 residues. For the CDR3, the DNA is TGTGCCAGCTCCCAGACTGGCCCCTCCTACGAGCAGTACTTC. Translation gives CASSQTGPSYEQYF.

At least ten counts were recorded for this clonotype. The chain joins TRBV7-2 to TRBJ2-1; D perhaps matches TRBD2 (6 bases). The CDR3 covers 14 residues. Germline CDR1 reads SGHTA; CDR2 reads FQGNSA. The V end lost 8 bases, the J end lost 2 bases, and 13 bases lay between the germline ends. In DNA, the CDR3 is TGTGCCAGCTGCCGCGCGGGACCCTACAATGAGCAGTTCTTC. Amino acids: CASCRAGPYNEQFF.

The rearrangement uses TRBV30 and TRBJ2-5; D might be TRBD2 (5 bases). CDR3 length: 14 amino acids. V shed 8 bases and J shed 5 bases, with 21 bases lying between them. Looked up from germline, CDR1 is GTSNPN and CDR2 is SVGIG (reference sequence). In nucleotides, the CDR3 is TGTGCCAGCAGCTCGGCTGCGGGCACGGAGACCCAGTACTTC. Translating gives CASSSAAGTETQYF. The full variable domain, its missing parts supplied by reference TRBV30 and TRBJ2-5, is SQTIHQWPATLVQPVGSPLSLECTVEGTSNPNLYWYRQAAGRGLQLLFYSVGIGQISSEVPQNLSASRPQDRQFILSSKKLLLSDSGFYLCASSSAAGTETQYFGPGTRLLVL.

This clonotype has a count of ten or more. This rearrangement joins TRBV7-3 to TRBJ2-1; perhaps TRBD1 as D (5 bases). Trimming shortened V by 3 bases and J by 8 bases, and 11 bases separated the two germline ends. From germline, CDR1 is SGHTA and CDR2 FQGTGA. The CDR3 is 13 amino acids. As DNA, the CDR3 is TGTGCCAGCAGCTTTCAGACAGACGATGAGCAGTTCTTC. Residues: CASSFQTDDEQFF.

In the case of this clonotype: Being one base from a much bigger clone, this may be a read error. The chain combines TRBV27 with TRBJ1-2; possibly TRBD1 for D (6 bases). The CDR3 has 15 amino acids. CDR1 is MNHEY, CDR2 SMNVEV, per germline (reference sequence). The CDR3 DNA is TGTGCCGGCAGTTTTAGCGGACAGACTAACTATGGCTACACCTTC. It yields the protein CAGSFSGQTNYGYTF.

The gene calls are TRBV3-1 and TRBJ2-7; TRBD1 matches at 9 bases. The CDR3 loop spans 16 amino acids. V dropped 2 bases and J dropped 2; count of bases not matched to a gene: 7. CDR1 and CDR2 from the germline V gene are LGHDT and YNNKEL (reference sequence). The CDR3 nucleotides read TGTGCCAGCAGCCAATGGGGGACAGGGATTACCTACGAGCAGTACTTC. Its translation: CASSQWGTGITYEQYF.

The table lists this clonotype with many counts. This chain uses TRBV9 with TRBJ2-7; D is ambiguous. V dropped 4 bases and J dropped 2 bases, with 13 bases sitting between them. The CDR3 runs to 14 residues. CDR1 and CDR2 (germline): SGDLS, YYNGEE. Written as DNA, the CDR3 is TGTGCCAGCAGCACCCGTCTAGATACCTACGAGCAGTACTTC. This translates into CASSTRLDTYEQYF.

The sample holds many counts of this clonotype. The V gene is TRBV6-2 or TRBV6-3, the J gene TRBJ2-1, with 7 positions matching TRBD1. V trimming: 4 bases; J trimming: 6 bases; junction bases outside the gene matches: 21. The CDR3 is 19 residues long. Germline V gene lookup returns CDR1 MNHEY and CDR2 SVGEGT. CDR3: CASSLTPETGLDVANEQFF. Here the CDR3 DNA reads TGTGCCAGCAGTTTGACCCCCGAGACAGGGTTGGATGTGGCCAATGAGCAGTTCTTC.

In this sample, this clonotype turned up many times. The V call is TRBV6-1, the J call TRBJ2-1; D call uncertain. The CDR3 runs 13 residues. In germline, CDR1 is MNHNS, CDR2 SASEGT. V gave up 6 bases and J gave up 4 bases, with 10 bases separating them. This CDR3 is CASSHNGYNEQFF. In DNA, the CDR3 is TGTGCCAGCAGCCACAACGGGTACAATGAGCAGTTCTTC.

This clonotype was detected ten times or more. CDR3 amino acids: CASSEGRGSMHIQYF. CDR3 DNA: TGTGCCAGCAGTGAAGGAAGAGGGAGTATGCACATTCAGTACTTC. The genes are TRBV6-1 and TRBJ2-4, with D possibly TRBD2 on 5 matching bases. CDR1 MNHNS and CDR2 SASEGT come from the germline V gene. This CDR3 is 15 amino acids long. V lost 1 base and J lost 8, with 15 bases in between.

This clonotype was counted ten times or more. The CDR3 sequence is CASSERLAGELFF. The CDR3 DNA is TGTGCCAGCAGTGAACGTCTAGCCGGGGAGCTGTTTTTT. The chain combines TRBV2 with TRBJ2-2, with D uncertain. Germline CDR1 reads SNHLY; CDR2 reads FYNNEI. The CDR3 has 13 residues. Trimming stripped 2 bases from V and 6 bases from J, with 7 bases between. Together with reference TRBV2 and TRBJ2-2, the CDR3 gives the full variable domain: EPEVTQTPSHQVTQMGQEVILRCVPISNHLYFYWYRQILGQKVEFLVSFYNNEISEKSEIFDDQFSVERPDGSNFTLKIRSTKLEDSAMYFCASSERLAGELFFGEGSRLTVL.

The table lists this clonotype with many counts. The V gene is TRBV6-1, the J gene TRBJ1-5; 8 nucleotides align to TRBD1. Germline V gene data show CDR1 as MNHNS and CDR2 as SASEGT. The CDR3 length is 15 residues. V shed 5 bases, J shed 1 base, and the junction held 4 bases outside the gene matches. CDR3 bases: TGTGCCAGCAGTAAGCGACAGGGGAGCAATCAGCCCCAGCATTTT. Its protein is CASSKRQGSNQPQHF.

This clonotype was counted a few times. The J gene is TRBJ2-1, the V gene TRBV9; 9 nucleotides align to TRBD2. The CDR3 is 15 residues long. V lost 4 bases, J lost 9 bases, and 11 bases stayed unmatched. Germline assignment: CDR1 SGDLS and CDR2 YYNGEE. Written as DNA, the CDR3 is TGTGCCAGCAGCCTAGAGATAGCGGGAGAGGGTGAGCAGTTCTTC. Residues: CASSLEIAGEGEQFF.

The rearrangement uses TRBV27 and TRBJ1-6, with no clear D. CDR3 length equals 14 residues. Trimming shortened V by 3 bases and J by 7 bases, and 10 bases separated the two germline ends. Germline V gene sequence: CDR1 MNHEY, CDR2 SMNVEV (reference sequence). The CDR3 sequence: CASSLSIENSPLHF. The CDR3 nucleotides are TGTGCCAGCAGTTTGTCAATAGAGAATTCACCCCTCCACTTT.

The chain carries TRBV9 and TRBJ2-7, with unresolved D. Germline assignment: CDR1 SGDLS and CDR2 YYNGEE. V was clipped by 0 bases and J by 7 bases, with 17 bases between them. The CDR3 is 15 amino acids. The CDR3 region is CASSVEGLALEEQYF. As DNA, the CDR3 is TGTGCCAGCAGCGTAGAGGGTTTGGCCTTGGAGGAGCAGTACTTC.

This clonotype was observed at least ten times. The V gene is TRBV20-1, the J gene TRBJ1-5; D not resolved. Germline values: CDR1 DFQATT, CDR2 SNEGSKA (reference sequence). V was cut by 2 bases and J by 3 bases, with 8 bases left in between. The CDR3 covers 13 residues. CDR3 nucleotides: TGCAGTGCTAGAACTGTGGCCAATCAGCCCCAGCATTTT. This encodes CSARTVANQPQHF.

This clonotype has a count of ten or more. The chain uses TRBV7-8 and TRBJ2-7; 10 bases align to TRBD1. The CDR3 contains 15 residues. V gave up 5 bases and J gave up 6 bases; unmatched junction bases: 10. The V gene's germline CDR1 is SGHVS and CDR2 FQNEAQ. CDR3 amino acids: CASSKTGGSLSEQYF. The CDR3 coding sequence is TGTGCCAGCAGCAAGACAGGGGGCTCCCTCTCCGAGCAGTACTTC.

The V and J genes are TRBV7-3 and TRBJ2-1; TRBD1 matches 8 bases. V lost 5 bases, J lost 10 bases, and 7 bases stayed unmatched. The CDR3 spans 13 residues. Looked up from germline, CDR1 is SGHTA and CDR2 is FQGTGA. The CDR3 DNA reads as TGTGCCAGCAGCCTCTGGACAGGGCACGAGCAGTTCTTC. This codes for CASSLWTGHEQFF.

This clonotype has at least ten counts. This chain's CDR3 is CASSSPQDRQETQYF. DNA for the CDR3: TGTGCCAGCAGCTCCCCGCAGGACAGGCAAGAGACCCAGTACTTC. The rearrangement joins TRBV11-2 to TRBJ2-5; TRBD1 agrees at 7 bases. The CDR3 runs 15 residues. V gave up 4 bases and J gave up 2 bases; unmatched junction bases: 7. Germline lookup yields CDR1 SGHAT and CDR2 FQNNGV. Complete variable domain (other parts from reference TRBV11-2 and TRBJ2-5): EAGVAQSPRYKIIEKRQSVAFWCNPISGHATLYWYQQILGQGPKLLIQFQNNGVVDDSQLPKDRFSAERLKGVDSTLKIQPAKLEDSAVYLCASSSPQDRQETQYFGPGTRLLVL.

This clonotype was detected many times. The chain uses TRBV7-3 and TRBJ2-7; a possible D gene is TRBD2 (6 bases). The germline gives CDR1 SGHTA, CDR2 FQGTGA. Trimming removed 5 bases at V and 2 bases at J, with 16 bases between. The CDR3 length is 15 residues. The CDR3 region has the DNA TGTGCCAGCAGCCCAACCGGGACTTTACCCTACGAGCAGTACTTC. Translated, it gives CASSPTGTLPYEQYF.

This chain links TRBV10-3 with TRBJ1-4, with 8 bases lining up with TRBD1. Trimming removed 3 bases from V and 7 bases from J; junction bases left unmatched: 16. This CDR3 is built from 18 residues. CDR1 is ENHRY, CDR2 SYGVKD, per germline. The CDR3 DNA reads TGTGCCATCAGTGACGGGACAGGATTTAGCGGGACCTTTGAAAAACTGTTTTTT. It is translated as CAISDGTGFSGTFEKLFF.